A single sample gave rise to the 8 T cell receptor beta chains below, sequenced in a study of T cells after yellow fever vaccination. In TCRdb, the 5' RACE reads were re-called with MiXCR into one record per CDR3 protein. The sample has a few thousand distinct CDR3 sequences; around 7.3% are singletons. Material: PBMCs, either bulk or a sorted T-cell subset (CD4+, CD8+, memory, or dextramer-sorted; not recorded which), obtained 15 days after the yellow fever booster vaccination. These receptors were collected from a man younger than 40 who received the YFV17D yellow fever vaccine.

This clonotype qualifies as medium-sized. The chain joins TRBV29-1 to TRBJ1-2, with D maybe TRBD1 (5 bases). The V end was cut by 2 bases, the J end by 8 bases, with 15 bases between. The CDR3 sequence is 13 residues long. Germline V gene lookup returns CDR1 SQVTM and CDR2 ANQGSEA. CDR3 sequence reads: CSVETVGGIGYTF. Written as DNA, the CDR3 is TGCAGCGTTGAAACAGTGGGGGGTATCGGCTACACCTTC.

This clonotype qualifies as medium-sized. CDR3 sequence: CASSLRLAGGLETQYF. The CDR3 coding sequence is TGTGCCAGCAGTTTGAGACTCGCGGGAGGCTTGGAGACCCAGTACTTC. The chain combines TRBV12-3 or TRBV12-4 with TRBJ2-5; TRBD2 matches 8 bases. The CDR3 is 16 residues long. J gave up 5 bases and V 3 bases, and 11 bases lay outside the gene matches.

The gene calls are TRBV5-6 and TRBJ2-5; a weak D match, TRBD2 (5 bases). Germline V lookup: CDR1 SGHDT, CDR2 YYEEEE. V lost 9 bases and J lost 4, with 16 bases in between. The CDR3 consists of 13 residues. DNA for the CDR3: TGTGCCATGGGCCGCGGGCTCCTAGAGACCCAGTACTTC. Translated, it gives CAMGRGLLETQYF.

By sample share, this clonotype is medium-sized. The CDR3 sequence is CATSDPGPTTDTQYF. CDR3 coding DNA: TGTGCCACCAGTGATCCAGGGCCAACCACAGATACGCAGTATTTT. The chain combines TRBV24-1 with TRBJ2-3, with D possibly being TRBD1 (5 bases). The CDR3 runs to 15 residues. The V and J ends lost 3 bases and 2 bases respectively, with 11 bases between them. CDR1 is KGHDR, CDR2 SFDVKD, per germline.

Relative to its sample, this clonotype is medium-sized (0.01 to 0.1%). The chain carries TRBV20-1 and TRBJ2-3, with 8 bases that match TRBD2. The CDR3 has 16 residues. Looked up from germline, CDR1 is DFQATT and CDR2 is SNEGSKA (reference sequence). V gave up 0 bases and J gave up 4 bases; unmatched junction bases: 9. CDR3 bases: TGCAGTGCTAGAGATCAGGTAGCGGGAATGGCAGATACGCAGTATTTT. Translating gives CSARDQVAGMADTQYF.

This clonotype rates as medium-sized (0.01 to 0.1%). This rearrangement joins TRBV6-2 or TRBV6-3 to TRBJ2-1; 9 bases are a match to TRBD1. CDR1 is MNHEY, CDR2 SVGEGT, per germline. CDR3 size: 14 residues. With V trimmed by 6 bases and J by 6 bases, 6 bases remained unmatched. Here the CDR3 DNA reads TGTGCCAGCAGAGAGACAGGGGGTGGCAATGAGCAGTTCTTC. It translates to CASRETGGGNEQFF.

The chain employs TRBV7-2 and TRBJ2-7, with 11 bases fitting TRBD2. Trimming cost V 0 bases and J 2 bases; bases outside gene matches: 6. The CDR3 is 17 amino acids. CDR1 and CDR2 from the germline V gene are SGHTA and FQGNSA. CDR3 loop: CASSLATSGTHTYEQYF. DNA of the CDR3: TGTGCCAGCAGCTTAGCGACTAGCGGGACCCATACCTACGAGCAGTACTTC. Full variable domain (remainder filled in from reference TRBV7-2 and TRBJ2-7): GAGVSQSPSNKVTEKGKDVELRCDPISGHTALYWYRQSLGQGLEFLIYFQGNSAPDKSGLPSDRFSAERTGGSVSTLTIQRTQQEDSAVYLCASSLATSGTHTYEQYFGPGTRLTVT.

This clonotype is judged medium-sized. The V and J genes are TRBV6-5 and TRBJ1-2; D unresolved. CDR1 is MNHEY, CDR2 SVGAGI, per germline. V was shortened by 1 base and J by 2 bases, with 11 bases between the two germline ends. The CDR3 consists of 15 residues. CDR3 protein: CASSYLAAGNYGYTF. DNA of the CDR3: TGTGCCAGCAGTTACTTAGCCGCAGGCAACTATGGCTACACCTTC.